This is a list of T cell receptor beta chains from one sample in a study of early T cells in non-severe SARS-CoV-2 infection. MiXCR, run by TCRdb on the 5' RACE reads, gives a single entry per CDR3 protein. This sample has under 65,000 distinct CDR3 sequences; about 12% occur once, and the top ten carry 1.3% to 1.5%. Sequencing was performed on whole blood. The source of these receptors is an adult who was a healthcare worker with PCR-confirmed SARS-CoV-2 infection or an uninfected control (not recorded which). Each CDR3 is given with its conserved first and last residue. A D gene is named only where the DNA matches it firmly. Expanded clones are given a class, and other clones once, few, many or no size at all.

V gene,D gene,clone size,J gene,CDR3 protein
TRBV19,TRBD2,many,TRBJ2-7,CASKGREGIGYEQYF
TRBV5-8,TRBD1,many,TRBJ2-5,CASSPPPGQGVETQYF
TRBV20-1,.,few,TRBJ2-7,CSAQVSGALYEQYF
TRBV7-2,.,many,TRBJ2-3,CASSLGLGDTQYF
TRBV7-9,.,few,TRBJ1-6,CASSPDRLGVRNSPLHF
TRBV7-9,TRBD1,many,TRBJ1-1,CASSQGVRNTEAFF
TRBV5-1,.,.,TRBJ2-5,CASSLRSNRETRYF
TRBV15,.,many,TRBJ1-5,CATSPGVQPQHF
TRBV27,.,.,TRBJ1-4,CASSPWQGNGKLFF
TRBV11-2,.,many,TRBJ2-1,CASSRSVGGYNEQFF
TRBV9,.,.,TRBJ1-1,CASSVEGQGRTEAFF
TRBV9,.,many,TRBJ2-1,CASSVDAPGYNEQFF
TRBV9,TRBD1,.,TRBJ1-1,CASGTPGQIIPTEAFF